This TCR beta chain was captured in a study of cytomegalovirus exposure and HLA in healthy donors. Note on this clone: Its matching antigen is unknown.

General study findings and limits: Excluded were some V segments that proved indistinguishable, including TRBV6-2 and TRBV6-3. Most TCR sequences were uncommon, yet certain public TCRs appeared in many donors. Later findings reportedly placed an Asian-associated ancestry cluster below the approximately 650-donor mean for N-insertions. Later analysis suggested most CMV-associated TCR beta chains were HLA-restricted.

Between the trimmed V and J ends, which lost 4 bases and 0 bases, there was a span of 13 bases. The CDR3 totals 16 residues. The germline V gene encodes CDR1 SGHKS and CDR2 YYEKEE (reference sequence). Primers: 60 Vbeta forward and 13 Jbeta reverse. Method: immunoSEQ multiplex PCR; TCRdb's copy keeps in-frame clones and lacks some. The sample consists of 140,000 to 150,000 clones, about 77% of them appearing once. The clonotype comes from a male donor in good health and CMV-seronegative. Sequencing used PBMCs. The V call is TRBV5-5, the J call TRBJ1-4, with D hard to call. The CDR3 spells CASSPSRLATNEKLFF. The DNA for the CDR3 is TGTGCCAGCAGCCCATCGAGGCTTGCAACTAATGAAAAACTGTTTTTT.